A selection of T cell receptor beta chains follows, all from one sample in a study of CD8+ T cells in alopecia areata. Clones were sequenced by immunoSEQ multiplex PCR, and TCRdb holds only the in-frame ones, with some missing. The data contain about 56,000 clones, about 96% of them singletons. Specimen: CD8+ T cells sorted from blood, collected at week 0. Receptors originate from a human donor with alopecia areata. Each CDR3 is given with its conserved first and last residue. The D gene is left open where the match is weak. Rows give clone size only sometimes, using once, few, many, or a class for an expanded clone.

j_gene: TRBJ1-1
d_gene: -
v_gene: TRBV6-5
abundance: -
CDR3aa: CASSYASQGNTEAFF
CDR3nt: TGTGCCAGCAGTTACGCCTCACAGGGGAACACTGAAGCTTTCTTT

j_gene: TRBJ2-1
d_gene: TRBD1
v_gene: TRBV29-1
abundance: -
CDR3aa: CSVEGTATRLNYNEQFF
CDR3nt: TGCAGCGTTGAGGGGACAGCCACCCGCCTTAACTACAATGAGCAGTTCTTC

j_gene: TRBJ2-1
d_gene: TRBD1
v_gene: TRBV5-6
abundance: -
CDR3aa: CASSLGAGGEQFF
CDR3nt: TGTGCCAGCAGCCTCGGAGCAGGGGGTGAGCAGTTCTTC

j_gene: TRBJ1-1
d_gene: TRBD1
v_gene: TRBV27
abundance: -
CDR3aa: CASRRSGGGTEAFF
CDR3nt: TGTGCCAGCAGACGATCAGGGGGTGGCACTGAAGCTTTCTTT

j_gene: TRBJ2-5
d_gene: -
v_gene: TRBV6-1
abundance: -
CDR3aa: CASSGTYRAPGRTETQYF
CDR3nt: TGTGCCAGCAGTGGGACCTACAGGGCCCCAGGGCGTACGGAGACCCAGTACTTC

j_gene: TRBJ2-7
d_gene: -
v_gene: TRBV4-3
abundance: -
CDR3aa: CASSQARAYEQYF
CDR3nt: TGCGCCAGCAGCCAAGCCAGGGCCTACGAGCAGTACTTC

j_gene: TRBJ2-7
d_gene: -
v_gene: TRBV29-1
abundance: -
CDR3aa: CSVRRDYEQYF
CDR3nt: TGCAGCGTCCGGCGGGACTACGAGCAGTACTTC

j_gene: TRBJ2-1
d_gene: TRBD2
v_gene: TRBV27
abundance: -
CDR3aa: CASSFLAGGSDEQFF
CDR3nt: TGTGCCAGCAGTTTCCTAGCGGGGGGATCCGATGAGCAGTTCTTC

j_gene: TRBJ1-1
d_gene: -
v_gene: TRBV30
abundance: -
CDR3aa: CAWSGSRGGTEAFF
CDR3nt: TGTGCCTGGAGTGGCTCCCGGGGAGGCACTGAAGCTTTCTTT

j_gene: TRBJ2-3
d_gene: -
v_gene: TRBV4-1
abundance: -
CDR3aa: CASSQDYGRMSTDTQYF
CDR3nt: TGCGCCAGCAGCCAAGATTATGGGCGGATGAGCACAGATACGCAGTATTTT

j_gene: TRBJ1-2
d_gene: TRBD1
v_gene: TRBV27
abundance: once
CDR3aa: CATLTGWGYTF
CDR3nt: TGTGCCACCTTGACAGGGTGGGGCTACACCTTC

j_gene: TRBJ2-1
d_gene: -
v_gene: TRBV29-1
abundance: -
CDR3aa: CSVVLSSYNEQFF
CDR3nt: TGCAGCGTTGTCTTGAGCTCCTACAATGAGCAGTTCTTC

j_gene: TRBJ2-7
d_gene: -
v_gene: TRBV14
abundance: -
CDR3aa: CASSQGTGGTSGGSYEQYF
CDR3nt: TGTGCCAGCAGCCAGGGGACAGGGGGAACTAGCGGGGGCTCCTACGAGCAGTACTTC

j_gene: TRBJ2-3
d_gene: -
v_gene: TRBV27
abundance: -
CDR3aa: CASSRDRGQTSSGGNTDTQYF
CDR3nt: TGTGCCAGCAGCCGGGACAGGGGACAAACTTCTAGCGGGGGTAACACAGATACGCAGTATTTT